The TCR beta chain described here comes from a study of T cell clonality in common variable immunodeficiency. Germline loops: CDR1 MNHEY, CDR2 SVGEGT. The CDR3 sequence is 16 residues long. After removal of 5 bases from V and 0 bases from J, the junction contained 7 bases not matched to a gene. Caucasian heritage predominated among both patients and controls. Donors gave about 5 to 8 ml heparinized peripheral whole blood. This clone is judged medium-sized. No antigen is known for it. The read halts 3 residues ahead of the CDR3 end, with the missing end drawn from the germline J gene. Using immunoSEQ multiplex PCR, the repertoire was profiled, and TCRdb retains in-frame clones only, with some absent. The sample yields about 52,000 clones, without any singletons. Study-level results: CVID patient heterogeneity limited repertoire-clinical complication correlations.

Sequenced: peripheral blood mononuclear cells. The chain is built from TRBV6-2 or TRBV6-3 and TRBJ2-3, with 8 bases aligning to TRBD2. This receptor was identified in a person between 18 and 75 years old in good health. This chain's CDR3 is CASSTGRGTSTDTQYF. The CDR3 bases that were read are TGTGCCAGCAGTACCGGGAGGGGCACTAGCACAGATACG.